This T cell receptor beta chain was sequenced in a study of blood T cells in healthy people across ages. The overall study: Capturing about one barcoded beta molecule per two T cells was achieved by template switching. Study results and caveats: Compared with aged donors, long-lived donors showed fewer expanded clones, suggesting selection.

Germline assignment: CDR1 SQVTM and CDR2 ANQGSEA. This CDR3 comprises 14 residues. The V gene lost 3 bases and the J gene lost 11 bases, with 22 bases spanning the gap. A note on this clonotype: Its antigen is still unknown.

Next came a second PCR, run for roughly 6 to 11 cycles, which used a sample-barcoded 5' primer along with a J-beta primer mix. TCRdb redid the calling of the 5' RACE reads with MiXCR, one entry per CDR3 protein. The data hold over 1,300,000 distinct CDR3 sequences, with approximately 63% observed a single time. The sequencing input was blood. V gene TRBV29-1 combines with J gene TRBJ2-5; D is possibly TRBD2 (5 bases). This clonotype originated in a man aged 18 to 29 in good health. The DNA of the CDR3 is TGCAGCGTTGACGTCCCCGAAGACCATGGGGAGCAGTACTTC. It translates to CSVDVPEDHGEQYF.